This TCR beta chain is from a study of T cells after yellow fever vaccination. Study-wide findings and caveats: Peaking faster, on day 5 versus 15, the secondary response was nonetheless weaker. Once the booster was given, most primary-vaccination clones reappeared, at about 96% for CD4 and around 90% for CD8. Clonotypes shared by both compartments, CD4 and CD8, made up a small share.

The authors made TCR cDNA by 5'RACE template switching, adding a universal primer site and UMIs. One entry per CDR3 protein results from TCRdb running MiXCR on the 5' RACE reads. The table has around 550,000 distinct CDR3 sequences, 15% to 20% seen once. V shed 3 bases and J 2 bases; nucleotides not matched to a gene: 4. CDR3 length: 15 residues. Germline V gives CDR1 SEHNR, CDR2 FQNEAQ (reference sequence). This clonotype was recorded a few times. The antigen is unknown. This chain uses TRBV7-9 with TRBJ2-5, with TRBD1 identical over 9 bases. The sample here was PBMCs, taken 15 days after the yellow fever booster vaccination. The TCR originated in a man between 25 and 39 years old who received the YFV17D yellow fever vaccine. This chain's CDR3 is CASSFGQGLQETQYF. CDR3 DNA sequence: TGTGCCAGCAGCTTCGGACAGGGGCTACAAGAGACCCAGTACTTC.